These 19 T cell receptor beta chains share one sample of origin, sequenced in a study of technical replicates of blood from four donors. The protocol was immunoSEQ multiplex PCR, while the TCRdb copy is restricted to in-frame clones and leaves out a portion. The repertoire consists of 64,000 or so clones, with around 85% occurring once and the leading ten covering more than 4.5%. The specimen was PBMCs. These receptors were taken from a human donor in good health. Some clones in this sample may be carry-over from other donors' samples.

The V call is TRBV30, the J call TRBJ2-1; TRBD2 matches 7 bases. Germline V gene data show CDR1 as GTSNPN and CDR2 as SVGIG (reference sequence). After removal of 7 bases from V and 4 bases from J, the junction contained 10 bases not matched to a gene. The CDR3 is 14 residues long. CDR3 region: CAFRKSGIYNEQFF. DNA for the CDR3: TGTGCCTTCCGTAAGAGCGGGATTTACAATGAGCAGTTCTTC.

V and J are TRBV6-6 and TRBJ1-4, with D hard to call. CDR3 length equals 13 residues. V shed 4 bases and J shed 5 bases, with 8 bases lying between them. Germline V gene data show CDR1 as MNHNY and CDR2 as SVGAGI (reference sequence). The CDR3 nucleotides read TGTGCCAGCAGTTCTAGAGGGAATGAAAAACTGTTTTTT. This sequence encodes CASSSRGNEKLFF.

This sequence joins TRBV10-3 and TRBJ1-6; 7 nucleotides align to TRBD1. Unmatched junction bases numbered 9, after V lost 6 bases and J lost 10 bases. From germline, CDR1 is ENHRY and CDR2 SYGVKD. This CDR3 spans 14 amino acids. In DNA form, the CDR3 reads TGTGCCATCAGGCCCACAGGGGTAGGGTCACCCCTCCACTTT. Translation: CAIRPTGVGSPLHF.

This chain joins TRBV7-6 and TRBJ2-2; no definite D call. Trimming took off 1 base at V and 8 bases at J, with 8 bases between the two ends. The CDR3 extends over 13 amino acids. Germline lookup yields CDR1 SGHVS and CDR2 FNYEAQ. The CDR3 loop is CASSLVLQGELFF. The CDR3 DNA reads TGTGCCAGCAGCTTAGTTTTACAGGGGGAGCTGTTTTTT.

The V and J genes are TRBV7-9 and TRBJ1-1; D is undetermined. V lost 1 base, J lost 1 base, and 7 bases lay in between. Germline assignment: CDR1 SEHNR and CDR2 FQNEAQ (reference sequence). This CDR3 is built from 14 residues. Here the CDR3 reads CASSLVGQNTEAFF. For the CDR3, the DNA is TGTGCCAGCAGCTTAGTCGGTCAGAACACTGAAGCTTTCTTT. Together with reference TRBV7-9 and TRBJ1-1, the CDR3 gives the full variable domain: DTGVSQNPRHKITKRGQNVTFRCDPISEHNRLYWYRQTLGQGPEFLTYFQNEAQLEKSRLLSDRFSAERPKGSFSTLEIQRTEQGDSAMYLCASSLVGQNTEAFFGQGTRLTVV.

The V gene is TRBV7-8, the J gene TRBJ2-7; D might be TRBD2 (7 bases). The length of the CDR3 is 14 residues. In germline, CDR1 is SGHVS, CDR2 FQNEAQ. Trimming pared 0 bases from V and 4 bases from J, leaving 10 bases between. The CDR3 DNA reads as TGTGCCAGCAGCTTAGCGGGGGGGCTGTACGAGCAGTACTTC. As protein: CASSLAGGLYEQYF.

The chain has TRBV7-9 and TRBJ2-3, with unresolved D. CDR3 length: 14 residues. Germline V gene data show CDR1 as SEHNR and CDR2 as FQNEAQ (reference sequence). V lost 5 bases and J 5 bases, leaving 14 bases between the germline ends. The CDR3 is CASSRRLDIDTQYF. The CDR3 DNA is TGTGCCAGCAGCCGACGACTCGATATAGATACGCAGTATTTT.

The chain carries TRBV13 and TRBJ1-1; no clear D. V was clipped by 5 bases and J by 1 base, with 8 bases between them. The length of the CDR3 is 13 residues. CDR1 PRHDT and CDR2 FYEKMQ come from the germline V gene (reference sequence). This chain's CDR3 is CASSLTANTEAFF. Written as DNA, the CDR3 is TGTGCCAGCAGCCTAACAGCGAACACTGAAGCTTTCTTT.

CDR3 in amino acids: CASAEQGSWETQYF. The CDR3 nucleotides read TGTGCCAGCGCCGAACAGGGGTCATGGGAGACCCAGTACTTC. This rearrangement joins TRBV11-2 to TRBJ2-5, with 7 bases fitting TRBD1. CDR1 is SGHAT and CDR2 is FQNNGV in the germline V gene. The junction had 11 bases not matched to a gene; V was cut back by 8 bases and J by 5 bases. This CDR3 has 14 residues.

The genes are TRBV7-2 and TRBJ1-5, with D hard to call. In germline, CDR1 is SGHTA, CDR2 FQGNSA. V was clipped by 1 base and J by 0 bases, with 7 bases between them. This CDR3 region has 15 residues. The DNA of the CDR3 is TGTGCCAGCAGCTTAGAAGTCTATAGCAATCAGCCCCAGCATTTT. Amino acid sequence: CASSLEVYSNQPQHF.

The chain has TRBV4-2 and TRBJ1-1; D ambiguous. The CDR3 has 14 amino acids. Looked up from germline, CDR1 is LGHNA and CDR2 is YNFKEQ. The ends were cut back, 3 bases at V and 1 base at J, with 9 bases in the middle. The CDR3 loop is CASSHPDKNTEAFF. CDR3 bases: TGTGCCAGCAGCCACCCCGACAAGAACACTGAAGCTTTCTTT.

The rearrangement uses TRBV9 and TRBJ2-1, with D uncertain. The CDR3 extends over 15 amino acids. Germline V gives CDR1 SGDLS, CDR2 YYNGEE. Deletions cut 0 bases from V and 6 bases from J, with 13 bases between. The CDR3 DNA sequence: TGTGCCAGCAGCGTAGCCCCTATGATAGTCAATGAGCAGTTCTTC. Its translation is CASSVAPMIVNEQFF.

The chain couples TRBV4-1 to TRBJ2-2, with a weak D call TRBD2 (6 bases). The length of the CDR3 is 15 residues. V dropped 4 bases and J dropped 5 bases, with 14 bases sitting between them. Germline CDR1 MGHRA, CDR2 YSYEKL. CDR3 amino acids: CASSPNPSGTGELFF. In nucleotides, the CDR3 is TGCGCCAGCAGCCCCAACCCCAGCGGGACCGGGGAGCTGTTTTTT.

The chain carries TRBV7-2 and TRBJ2-7; 14 bases agree with TRBD2. The V segment lost 5 bases and the J segment 7 bases; nucleotides outside the gene matches: 7. CDR1 is SGHTA and CDR2 is FQGNSA in the germline V gene. The CDR3 totals 15 residues. The CDR3 DNA sequence: TGTGCCAGCAGCCCCGGGACTAGCGGGGGTTCGGAGCAGTACTTC. Translation gives CASSPGTSGGSEQYF.

The chain's CDR3 is CASSPTGTYEQYF. CDR3 nucleotides: TGTGCCAGCAGCCCTACAGGGACCTACGAGCAGTACTTC. V and J are TRBV5-5 and TRBJ2-7; tentatively, D is TRBD1 (6 bases). The CDR3 length is 13 residues. Deletions cut 4 bases from V and 2 bases from J, with 10 bases between. Germline lookup yields CDR1 SGHKS and CDR2 YYEKEE (reference sequence).

This clone was recorded once. The CDR3 nucleotides read TGTGCCAGCAGCTGGGCGACTAGCGGGGGGCAAGATACGCAGTATTTT. This encodes CASSWATSGGQDTQYF. The chain is built from TRBV7-2 and TRBJ2-3; 13 nucleotides agree with TRBD2. The CDR3 is made up of 16 amino acids. The germline CDR1 and CDR2 sequences are SGHTA and FQGNSA. The ends lost 4 bases at V and 5 bases at J; junction bases unmatched: 6. The variable domain in full, completed from reference TRBV7-2 and TRBJ2-3, reads GAGVSQSPSNKVTEKGKDVELRCDPISGHTALYWYRQSLGQGLEFLIYFQGNSAPDKSGLPSDRFSAERTGGSVSTLTIQRTQQEDSAVYLCASSWATSGGQDTQYFGPGTRLTVL.

This clone was detected a few times. CDR3 sequence (DNA): TGTGCCATCAGTGAGTCGAGGGGGTATGGCACTGAAGCTTTCTTT. It encodes CAISESRGYGTEAFF. The chain joins TRBV10-3 to TRBJ1-1; D may be TRBD1 (6 bases). This CDR3 comprises 15 residues. In germline, CDR1 is ENHRY, CDR2 SYGVKD. Trimming left V 0 bases short and J 4 bases short, with 12 bases between.

The chain has TRBV10-3 and TRBJ2-5; TRBD1 matches at 7 bases. This CDR3 comprises 14 residues. Germline V gives CDR1 ENHRY, CDR2 SYGVKD. J lost 3 bases, V lost 10 bases, and 11 bases had no gene match. In nucleotides, the CDR3 is TGTGCCACCCTTAGGGGGCCAAGAGAAGAGACCCAGTACTTC. Amino acid sequence: CATLRGPREETQYF.

The rearrangement uses TRBV7-9 and TRBJ2-3; TRBD2 might be the D (7 bases). V lost 1 base and J lost 4, with 9 bases in between. Germline V gives CDR1 SEHNR, CDR2 FQNEAQ (reference sequence). The CDR3 runs to 14 residues. CDR3 residues: CASSLGGGPDTQYF. The CDR3 region has the DNA TGTGCCAGCAGCTTAGGGGGGGGGCCAGATACGCAGTATTTT.